These T cell receptor beta chains were read from a single sample in a study of shared clonotypes between healthy human individuals. Libraries were prepared by immunoSEQ multiplex PCR; TCRdb keeps only in-frame clonotypes and omits some of them. The table lists around 2.5 million clones, 80% to 95% of them singletons. The sequenced sample was naive CD4+ T cells from PBMCs. The receptor source for this set is a young man in good health. Some clones in this sample may be carry-over from other donors' samples. The CDR3 runs from the conserved cysteine through the conserved F or W. The D gene is left open where the match is weak. Clone size is not always given. Where it is, it says once, few, many or a class for expanded clones.

v_call	j_call	d_call	clone_size	cdr3_nt	cdr3_aa
TRBV10-3	TRBJ1-1	.	.	TGTGCCATCAGTACAGGGTTGGGCACTGAAGCTTTCTTT	CAISTGLGTEAFF
TRBV11-2	TRBJ1-5	.	.	TGTGCCAGCAGCCCACAGGGTAGTCAGCCCCAGCATTTT	CASSPQGSQPQHF
TRBV11-3	TRBJ2-7	.	.	TGTGCCAGCAGCTCAGGGCGGGGCTCCTACGAGCAGTACTTC	CASSSGRGSYEQYF
TRBV10-1	TRBJ2-5	.	.	TGCGCCAGCGTTCGGACCCAGTACTTC	CASVRTQYF
TRBV19	TRBJ2-5	.	.	TGTGCCAGTAGTTTCCAGAGGGAGACCCAGTACTTC	CASSFQRETQYF
TRBV18	TRBJ2-3	.	once	TGTGCCAGCTCACCATTGGGTGCGGCAGATACGCAGTATTTT	CASSPLGAADTQYF
TRBV23-1	TRBJ1-2	.	.	TGCGCCAGCAGTCAAAATTGTCCCATTAACTATGGCTACACCTTC	CASSQNCPINYGYTF
TRBV9	TRBJ2-5	TRBD2	.	TGTGCCAGCAGCGAGGCTAGCGGGAGTTTTGAGACCCAGTACTTC	CASSEASGSFETQYF
TRBV11-3	TRBJ2-1	.	.	TGTGCCAGCAGCTTAGACCTAGACCCCCGCAATGAGCAGTTCTTC	CASSLDLDPRNEQFF
TRBV27	TRBJ2-7	.	.	TGTGCCAGCAGTCCCCGTGGAGGCTTGAACTCCTACGAGCAGTACTTC	CASSPRGGLNSYEQYF
TRBV6-5	TRBJ1-3	.	.	TGTGCCAGCAGAACTGGAAACACCATATATTTT	CASRTGNTIYF
TRBV7-2	TRBJ2-3	TRBD1	.	TGTGCCAGCAGCGCGGACAGGGGGACGCAGTATTTT	CASSADRGTQYF
TRBV27	TRBJ2-7	.	.	TGTGCCAGTAGGTCCTACCGGGACATCTACGAGCAGTACTTC	CASRSYRDIYEQYF
TRBV30	TRBJ2-4	TRBD1	.	TGTGCCTGTTTCGGAGGGACAGGGGAAAACATTCAGTACTTC	CACFGGTGENIQYF
TRBV6-5	TRBJ1-3	.	.	TGTGCCAGCAGTTACTCAGGAGAGTCTGGAAACACCATATATTTT	CASSYSGESGNTIYF
TRBV5-6	TRBJ1-2	.	once	TGTGCCAGCAGCTTTTTTTTCCCATCCCGCACGCCAACTAATGGCTACACCTTC	CASSFFFPSRTPTNGYTF
TRBV4-2	TRBJ1-1	.	.	TGTGCCAGCAGCCAAGTTCTCCCCAGGCAACAATCGCGGATAAACACTGAAGCTTTCTTT	CASSQVLPRQQSRINTEAFF
TRBV29-1	TRBJ1-1	TRBD1	once	TGCAGCGCGGGACAGGGTTTCGGGGCTTTCTTT	CSAGQGFGAFF
TRBV10-3	TRBJ1-1	.	few	TGTGCCATCAGTCGAGAGACAAACACTGAAGCTTTCTTT	CAISRETNTEAFF
TRBV11-2	TRBJ2-1	TRBD1	.	TGTGCCAGCAGTCGACAGGGCCTTGCCTCCTACAATGAGCAGTTCTTC	CASSRQGLASYNEQFF
TRBV19	TRBJ1-3	.	.	TGTGCCAGTAGTACAGGGGTTGATGCTGGAAACACCATATATTTT	CASSTGVDAGNTIYF
TRBV18	TRBJ2-1	TRBD1	.	TGTGCCAGCTCACCACGAAGGGACAGGGCATCCAATGAGCAGTTCTTC	CASSPRRDRASNEQFF
TRBV12-2	TRBJ2-7	.	.	TGTGCAAGTCGCTTAGGGCAATTCAGGTATTCCTACGAGCAGTACTTC	CASRLGQFRYSYEQYF
TRBV10-3	TRBJ2-7	.	once	TGTGCCATCAGTGAGTCGACGGGGGAACCGTACGAGCAGTACTTC	CAISESTGEPYEQYF
TRBV4-2	TRBJ2-5	.	.	TGTGCCAGCAGCCTGACAGCGCACCAAGAGACCCAGTACTTC	CASSLTAHQETQYF
TRBV9	TRBJ2-1	TRBD2	.	TGTGCCAGCAGCGCCTCTAGCGGGACCTACAATGAGCAGTTCTTC	CASSASSGTYNEQFF
TRBV9	TRBJ1-5	.	.	TGTGCCAGCAGCGTAGGCCATAATCAGCCCCAGCATTTT	CASSVGHNQPQHF
TRBV19	TRBJ2-7	.	.	TGTGCCAGTAGCCAAACCCAACAATCCGGGGACGAGCAGTACTTC	CASSQTQQSGDEQYF